This T cell receptor beta chain appears in the sequencing data of a study of blood T cell repertoires in COVID-19. This clone showed up just a few times. The CDR3 spans 14 residues. J gave up 5 bases and V 9 bases, and 10 bases lay outside the gene matches. CDR1 and CDR2 from the germline V gene are WSHSY and SAAADI. Using immunoSEQ multiplex PCR, the repertoire was profiled, and TCRdb retains in-frame clones only, with some absent. This sample has 100,000 to 150,000 clones, with 88% found just once. Sequenced material: peripheral blood. The rearrangement uses TRBV10-2 and TRBJ1-1; the match to TRBD1 covers 9 bases. The sequence derives from a man aged 50-60 years with acute or convalescent COVID-19. The CDR3 protein is CASNRDRAGTEAFF. CDR3 nucleotide sequence: TGCGCCAGTAACCGGGACAGGGCCGGTACTGAAGCTTTCTTT.